The clone carrying this TCR beta chain counts as medium-sized. What it recognizes is unknown. Libraries for TCRalpha and TCRbeta carried sample barcodes and unique molecular identifiers via 5'RACE. TCRdb fed the 5' RACE reads into MiXCR, producing one record per CDR3 protein. The sample consists of about 7,100 distinct CDR3 sequences, 50% to 75% of them appearing once. This CDR3 is built from 14 residues. Unmatched junction bases numbered 1, after V lost 2 bases and J lost 1 base. This record belongs to a study of T-cell memory formation after mild COVID-19. As for the study in general: Largely, TCR clusters stayed within a single donor. Broader study findings: Contracting CD4+ clones were located mainly in CM and EM, and CD8+ clones in EMRA.

The V gene is TRBV12-3 or TRBV12-4, the J gene TRBJ2-7; 8 bases align to TRBD2. Sequencing input: PBMCs or a T cell subset sorted from them (not recorded which). This sequence originates from an adult who had mild COVID-19 (a few samples of this study predate the infection). Cell type and time point are not known. The CDR3: CASSLSSGSYEQYF. The CDR3 nucleotides are TGTGCCAGCAGTTTATCTAGCGGGTCCTACGAGCAGTACTTC.